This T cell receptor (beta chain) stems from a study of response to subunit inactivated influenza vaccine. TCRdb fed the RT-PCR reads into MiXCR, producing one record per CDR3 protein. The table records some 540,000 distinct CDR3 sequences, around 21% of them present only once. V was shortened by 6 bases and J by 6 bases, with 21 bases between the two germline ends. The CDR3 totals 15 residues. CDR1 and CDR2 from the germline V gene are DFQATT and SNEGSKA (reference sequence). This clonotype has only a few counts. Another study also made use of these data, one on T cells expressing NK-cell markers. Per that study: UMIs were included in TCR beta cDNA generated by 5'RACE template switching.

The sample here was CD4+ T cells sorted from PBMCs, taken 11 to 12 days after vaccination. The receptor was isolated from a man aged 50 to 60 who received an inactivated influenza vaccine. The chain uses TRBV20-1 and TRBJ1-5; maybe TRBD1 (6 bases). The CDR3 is CSAKRSSDRGQPQHF. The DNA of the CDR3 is TGCAGTGCAAAGAGATCCTCGGACAGAGGTCAGCCCCAGCATTTT.